Listed below are T cell receptor beta chains from one sample, sequenced in a study of Graves' ophthalmopathy and Graves' hyperthyroidism. TCRdb reanalysed the multiplex PCR reads using MiXCR and keeps one entry per CDR3 protein. Of 15,000 to 20,000 distinct CDR3 sequences listed, roughly 46% were seen once; the top ten hold roughly 25%. The sequencing sample was made of peripheral blood. These receptors were taken from a woman aged 40 to 50 with stable Graves' hyperthyroidism. Each CDR3 is given with its conserved first and last residue. A D gene is named only where the DNA matches it firmly. Clone sizes are given selectively: once, few, many, or a class where the clone is expanded.

>TRBJ2-1|many|TRBV20-1|.
TGCAGTGCTAGTGCTGGATTCAATGAGCAGTTCTTC
CSASAGFNEQFF
>TRBJ1-3|medium-sized|TRBV15|.
TGTGCCACCAGCCCCGGGACACTTCATTCCATATATTTT
CATSPGTLHSIYF
>TRBJ2-5|.|TRBV2|.
TGTGCCAGCAGCATGGGAGCCAGGGGGACCCAGTACTTC
CASSMGARGTQYF
>TRBJ1-5|.|TRBV4-1|.
TGCGCCAGTAGCCAAGATCGGCGAGACAATCAGCCCCAGCATTTT
CASSQDRRDNQPQHF
>TRBJ1-2|.|TRBV20-1|TRBD1
TGCAGTGCTAGGCAGTGGGACAGGGGCGGCTACACCTTC
CSARQWDRGGYTF
>TRBJ2-1|.|TRBV7-3|.
TGTGCCAGCAGCCCCTGGGGCAAACACAATGAGCAGTTCTTC
CASSPWGKHNEQFF
>TRBJ2-7|medium-sized|TRBV7-2|TRBD2
TGTGCCAGCAGCTTAGAACTAGCGGGTTACTACGAGCAGTACTTC
CASSLELAGYYEQYF
>TRBJ1-1|many|TRBV5-6|.
TGTGCCAGCAGCTATCGACGACCAGGGGACACTGAAGCTTTCTTT
CASSYRRPGDTEAFF
>TRBJ2-2|.|TRBV27|.
TGTGCCAGCAGTTTAGCCCGGGGGATATACACCGGGGAGCTGTTTTTT
CASSLARGIYTGELFF
>TRBJ2-3|many|TRBV6-4|TRBD1
TGTGCCAGCAGCCACAGGGGCGGCACAGATACGCAGTATTTT
CASSHRGGTDTQYF
>TRBJ2-7|.|TRBV20-1|TRBD2
TGCAGTGCTAGCACGCGGGGGGCCGTCGGGGAGCAGTACTTC
CSASTRGAVGEQYF
>TRBJ2-3|medium-sized|TRBV7-9|.
TGTGCCAGCAGCTTAGAAGATACGCAGTATTTT
CASSLEDTQYF
>TRBJ2-7|once|TRBV9|.
TGTGCCAGCAGCGGACGGGACACGTACGAGCAGTACTTC
CASSGRDTYEQYF
>TRBJ1-6|few|TRBV4-1|TRBD1
TGCGCCAGCAGCCAAGCGACAGGGGGTAATTCACCCCTCCACTTT
CASSQATGGNSPLHF
>TRBJ1-5|.|TRBV7-9|TRBD1
TGTGCCAGCAGCTACACAACCGGGACAGGCAATCAGCCCCAGCATTTT
CASSYTTGTGNQPQHF
>TRBJ2-7|many|TRBV14|.
TGTGCCAGCAGCCCATTTCAAGAGGGTCCCTACGAGCAGTACTTC
CASSPFQEGPYEQYF
>TRBJ2-5|few|TRBV28|TRBD2
TGTGCCAGCAGTTTAGGACTAGCGCAAGAGACCCAGTACTTC
CASSLGLAQETQYF
>TRBJ2-1|many|TRBV9|TRBD2
TGTGCCAGCAGCGTAGAAGCGGGAGGGAATGAGCAGTTCTTC
CASSVEAGGNEQFF
>TRBJ2-7|.|TRBV6-5|.
TGTGCCAGCAGTAATCTACTAAATTACGAGCAGTACTTC
CASSNLLNYEQYF
>TRBJ2-2|many|TRBV9|TRBD2
TGTGCCAGCAGCCCCTGGACTAGCGGGAGGGCTGGGGAGCTGTTTTTT
CASSPWTSGRAGELFF
>TRBJ1-1|.|TRBV5-1|.
TGCGCCAGCAGCTTGGTGGCGGGTAACACTGAAGCTTTCTTT
CASSLVAGNTEAFF
>TRBJ2-5|many|TRBV20-1|.
TGCAGTGCTAGTAATTCCGGCGGCCAAGAGACCCAGTACTTC
CSASNSGGQETQYF
>TRBJ1-1|.|TRBV6-6|TRBD1
TGTGCCAGCAGGGGTACGGGACAGTTGAACACTGAAGCTTTCTTT
CASRGTGQLNTEAFF
>TRBJ2-1|medium-sized|TRBV24-1|TRBD2
TGTGCCACCAGTGACCAAGCGGGAGCTATTGGTGAGCAGTTCTTC
CATSDQAGAIGEQFF
>TRBJ1-5|many|TRBV10-3|.
TGTGCCATCAGTGGACAGAGGAGCAATCAGCCCCAGCATTTT
CAISGQRSNQPQHF
>TRBJ2-2|.|TRBV7-7|.
TGTGCTAGCAGCTTCGGGGCCGGGGAGCTGTTTTTT
CASSFGAGELFF